Included here is one TCR beta chain sequence, with context. Its antigen is unknown. This record belongs to a study of a mutant IDH1 vaccine in newly diagnosed glioma. Study background: The study gave patients eight vaccinations in weeks 1, 3, 5, 7, 11, 15, 19, 23. Among treated patients, roughly 60% were male and approximately 40% female, and mean age was approximately 43 years. The study started vaccination 4-6 weeks after radiotherapy alone, or with temozolomide cycles.

Libraries were prepared by immunoSEQ multiplex PCR; TCRdb keeps only in-frame clonotypes and omits some of them. The data contain more than 25,000 clones, roughly 90% of them seen just once; the ten biggest clones take up over 2.5%. Time point of the sample: week 23, last vaccination. Vaccination comprised doses that each held 300 ug of mutant IDH1 20-mer peptide, plus topical imiquimod. The CDR3 has 15 residues. Trimming took 3 bases from V and 5 from J, leaving 13 bases between them. Germline CDR1 reads SGHTA; CDR2 reads FQGNSA. The source material was PBMCs, sampled from a glioma patient whose treatment included an IDH1 peptide vaccine. This chain links TRBV7-2 with TRBJ2-2; D possibly corresponds to TRBD2 (5 bases). The sequence was obtained from a middle-aged man with glioma. CDR3 amino acids: CASSFHWERTGELFF. CDR3 coding DNA: TGTGCCAGCAGCTTTCATTGGGAGAGGACCGGGGAGCTGTTTTTT.